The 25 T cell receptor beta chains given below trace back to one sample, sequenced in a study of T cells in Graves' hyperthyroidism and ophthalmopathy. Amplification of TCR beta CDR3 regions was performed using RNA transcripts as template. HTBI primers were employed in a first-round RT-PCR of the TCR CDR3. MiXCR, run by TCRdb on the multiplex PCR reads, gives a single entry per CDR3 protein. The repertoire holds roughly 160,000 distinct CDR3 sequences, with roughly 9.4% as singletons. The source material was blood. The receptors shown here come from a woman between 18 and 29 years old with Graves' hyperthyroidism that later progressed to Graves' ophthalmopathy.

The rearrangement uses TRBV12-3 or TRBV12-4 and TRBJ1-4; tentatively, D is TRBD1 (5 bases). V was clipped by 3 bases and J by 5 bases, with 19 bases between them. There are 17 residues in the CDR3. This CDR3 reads CASSFVGHGTENEKLFF. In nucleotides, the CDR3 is TGTGCCAGCAGTTTTGTGGGGCACGGGACCGAAAATGAAAAACTGTTTTTT.

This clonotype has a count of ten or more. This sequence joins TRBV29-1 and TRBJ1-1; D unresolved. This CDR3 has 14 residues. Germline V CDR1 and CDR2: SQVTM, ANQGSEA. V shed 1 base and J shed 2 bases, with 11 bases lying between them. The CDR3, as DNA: TGCAGCGTTGAAGGCCGGACGGATAACACTGAAGCTTTCTTT. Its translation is CSVEGRTDNTEAFF.

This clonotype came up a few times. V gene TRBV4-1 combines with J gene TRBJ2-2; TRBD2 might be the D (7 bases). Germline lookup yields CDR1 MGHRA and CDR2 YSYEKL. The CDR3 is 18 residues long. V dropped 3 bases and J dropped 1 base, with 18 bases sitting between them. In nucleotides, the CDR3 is TGCGCCAGCAGCCACATAGATTGGCGGGGGCTGAACACCGGGGAGCTGTTTTTT. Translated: CASSHIDWRGLNTGELFF.

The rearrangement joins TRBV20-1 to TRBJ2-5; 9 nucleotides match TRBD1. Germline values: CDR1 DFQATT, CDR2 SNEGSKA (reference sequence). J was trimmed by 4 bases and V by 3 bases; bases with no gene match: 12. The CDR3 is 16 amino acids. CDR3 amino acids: CSASRGDRVRGETQYF. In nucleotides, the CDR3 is TGCAGTGCTAGTAGAGGGGACAGGGTGCGGGGAGAGACCCAGTACTTC.

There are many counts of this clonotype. This CDR3 is CASSPGLAGEQYF. CDR3 sequence (DNA): TGTGCCAGCAGTCCCGGACTAGCGGGGGAGCAGTACTTC. The V call is TRBV28, the J call TRBJ2-7; the match to TRBD2 covers 12 bases. The CDR3 has 13 amino acids. CDR1 is MDHEN, CDR2 SYDVKM, per germline. With V trimmed by 5 bases and J by 7 bases, 3 bases remained unmatched. Using reference TRBV28 and TRBJ2-7 for the parts outside the CDR3, the full variable domain is DVKVTQSSRYLVKRTGEKVFLECVQDMDHENMFWYRQDPGLGLRLIYFSYDVKMKEKGDIPEGYSVSREKKERFSLILESASTNQTSMYLCASSPGLAGEQYFGPGTRLTVT.

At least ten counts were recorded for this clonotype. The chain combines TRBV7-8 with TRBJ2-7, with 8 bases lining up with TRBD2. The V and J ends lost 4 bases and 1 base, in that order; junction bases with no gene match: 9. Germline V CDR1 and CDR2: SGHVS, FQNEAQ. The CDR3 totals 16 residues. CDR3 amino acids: CASSSRGLVFSYEQYF. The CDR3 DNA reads TGTGCCAGCAGCTCCAGGGGACTAGTGTTTTCCTACGAGCAGTACTTC.

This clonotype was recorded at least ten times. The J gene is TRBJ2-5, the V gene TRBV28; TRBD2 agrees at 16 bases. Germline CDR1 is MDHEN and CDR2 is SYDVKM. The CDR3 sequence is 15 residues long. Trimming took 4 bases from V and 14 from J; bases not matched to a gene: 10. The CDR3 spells CASSSSGTSGGAAYF. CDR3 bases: TGTGCCAGCAGTTCATCCGGGACTAGCGGGGGGGCCGCCTACTTC.

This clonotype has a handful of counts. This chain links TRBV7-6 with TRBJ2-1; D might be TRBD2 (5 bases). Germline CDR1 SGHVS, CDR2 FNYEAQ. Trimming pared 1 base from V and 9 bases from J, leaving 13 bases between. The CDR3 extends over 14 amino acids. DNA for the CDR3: TGTGCCAGCAGCTTAGATCCGGGGTTGGCTGAGCAGTTCTTC. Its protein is CASSLDPGLAEQFF. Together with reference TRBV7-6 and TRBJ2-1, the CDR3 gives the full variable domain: GAGVSQSPRYKVTKRGQDVALRCDPISGHVSLYWYRQALGQGPEFLTYFNYEAQQDKSGLPNDRFSAERPEGSISTLTIQRTEQRDSAMYRCASSLDPGLAEQFFGPGTRLTVL.

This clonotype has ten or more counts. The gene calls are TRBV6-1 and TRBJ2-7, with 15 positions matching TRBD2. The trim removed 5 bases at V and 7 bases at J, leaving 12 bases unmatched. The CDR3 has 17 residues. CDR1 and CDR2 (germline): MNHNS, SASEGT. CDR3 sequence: CASSNSKGLAGGNEQYF. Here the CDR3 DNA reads TGTGCCAGCAGTAACTCCAAGGGACTAGCGGGAGGAAATGAGCAGTACTTC.

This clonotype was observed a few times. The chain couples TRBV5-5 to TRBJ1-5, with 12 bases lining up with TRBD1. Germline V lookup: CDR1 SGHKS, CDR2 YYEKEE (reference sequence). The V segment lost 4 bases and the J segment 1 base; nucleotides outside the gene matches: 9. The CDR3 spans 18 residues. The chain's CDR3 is CASSHRDRGLSSNQPQHF. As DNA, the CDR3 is TGTGCCAGCAGCCACCGGGACAGGGGGCTTTCGAGCAATCAGCCCCAGCATTTT. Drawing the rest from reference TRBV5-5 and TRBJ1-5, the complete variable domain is DAGVTQSPTHLIKTRGQQVTLRCSPISGHKSVSWYQQVLGQGPQFIFQYYEKEERGRGNFPDRFSARQFPNYSSELNVNALLLGDSALYLCASSHRDRGLSSNQPQHFGDGTRLSIL.

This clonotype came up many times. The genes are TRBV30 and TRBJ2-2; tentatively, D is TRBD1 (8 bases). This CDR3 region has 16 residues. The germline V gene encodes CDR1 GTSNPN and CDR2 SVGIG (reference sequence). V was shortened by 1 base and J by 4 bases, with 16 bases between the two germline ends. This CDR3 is CAWSGEGQVTTGELFF. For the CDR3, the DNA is TGTGCCTGGAGTGGGGAGGGACAGGTCACCACCGGGGAGCTGTTTTTT.

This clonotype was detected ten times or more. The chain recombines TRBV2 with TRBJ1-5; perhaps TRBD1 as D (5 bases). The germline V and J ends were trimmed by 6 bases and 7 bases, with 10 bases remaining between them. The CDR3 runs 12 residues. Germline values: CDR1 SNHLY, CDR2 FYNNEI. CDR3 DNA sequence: TGTGCCAGCAGCCCCGGGGACCAGCCCCAGCATTTT. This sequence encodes CASSPGDQPQHF.

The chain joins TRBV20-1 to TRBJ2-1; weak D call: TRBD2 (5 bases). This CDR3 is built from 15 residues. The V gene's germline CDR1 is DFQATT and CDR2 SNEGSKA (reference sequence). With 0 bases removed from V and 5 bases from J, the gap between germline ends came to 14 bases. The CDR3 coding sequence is TGCAGTGCTAGAGAATGGGCTAGCCGAGACAATGAGCAGTTCTTC. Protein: CSAREWASRDNEQFF.

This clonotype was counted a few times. The CDR3 nucleotides are TGTGCCAGCAGCGCCCCTAGGGCCTCTGGGGCCAACGTCCTGACTTTC. Translation gives CASSAPRASGANVLTF. The chain has TRBV9 and TRBJ2-6; no definite D call. This CDR3 contains 16 residues. The germline V gene encodes CDR1 SGDLS and CDR2 YYNGEE. Deletions cut 3 bases from V and 0 bases from J, with 10 bases between.

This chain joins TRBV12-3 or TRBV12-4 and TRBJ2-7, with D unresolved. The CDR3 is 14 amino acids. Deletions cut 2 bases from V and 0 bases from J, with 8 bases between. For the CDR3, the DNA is TGTGCCAGCAGTTTACGGGCCCTCTCCTACGAGCAGTACTTC. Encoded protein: CASSLRALSYEQYF.

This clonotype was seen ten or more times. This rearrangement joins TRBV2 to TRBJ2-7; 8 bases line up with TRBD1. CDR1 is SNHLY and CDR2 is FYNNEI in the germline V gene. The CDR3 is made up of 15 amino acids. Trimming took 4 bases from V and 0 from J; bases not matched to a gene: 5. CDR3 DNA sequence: TGTGCCAGCAGTGGCTCCGGGACAGGCTCCTACGAGCAGTACTTC. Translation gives CASSGSGTGSYEQYF.

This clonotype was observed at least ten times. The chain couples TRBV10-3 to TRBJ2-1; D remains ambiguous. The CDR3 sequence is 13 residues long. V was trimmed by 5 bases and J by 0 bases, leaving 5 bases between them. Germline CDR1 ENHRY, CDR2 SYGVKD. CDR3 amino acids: CAISPRSYNEQFF. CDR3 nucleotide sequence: TGTGCCATCAGTCCACGCTCCTACAATGAGCAGTTCTTC.

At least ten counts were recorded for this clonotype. The CDR3 nucleotides read TGTGCCAGCAGTGAACGAGGGGGCAACACCGGGGAGCTGTTTTTT. Translated, it gives CASSERGGNTGELFF. V is TRBV6-1 and J is TRBJ2-2, with 7 bases that match TRBD1. With 2 bases clipped from V and 2 bases from J, the junction kept 2 bases outside the gene matches. The CDR3 is made up of 15 amino acids. The germline CDR1 and CDR2 sequences are MNHNS and SASEGT.

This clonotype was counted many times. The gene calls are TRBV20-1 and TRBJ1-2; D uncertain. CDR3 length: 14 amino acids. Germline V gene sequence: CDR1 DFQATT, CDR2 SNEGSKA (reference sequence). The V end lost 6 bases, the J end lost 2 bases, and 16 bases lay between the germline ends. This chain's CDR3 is CSATVVLRNYGYTF. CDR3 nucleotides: TGCAGTGCCACTGTGGTATTGAGAAACTATGGCTACACCTTC.

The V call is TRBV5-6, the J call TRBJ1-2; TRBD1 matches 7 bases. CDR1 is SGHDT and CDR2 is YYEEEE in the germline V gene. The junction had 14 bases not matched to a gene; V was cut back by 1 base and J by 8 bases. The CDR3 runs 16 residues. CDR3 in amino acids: CASSLWSRDRSGGYTF. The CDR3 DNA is TGTGCCAGCAGCTTGTGGAGCCGGGACAGATCTGGCGGCTACACCTTC.

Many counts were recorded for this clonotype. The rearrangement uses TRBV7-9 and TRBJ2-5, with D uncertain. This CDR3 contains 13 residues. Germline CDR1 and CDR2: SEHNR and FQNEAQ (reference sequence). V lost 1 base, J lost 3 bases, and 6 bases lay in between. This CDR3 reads CASSLGVKETQYF. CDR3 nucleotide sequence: TGTGCCAGCAGCTTAGGCGTCAAAGAGACCCAGTACTTC.

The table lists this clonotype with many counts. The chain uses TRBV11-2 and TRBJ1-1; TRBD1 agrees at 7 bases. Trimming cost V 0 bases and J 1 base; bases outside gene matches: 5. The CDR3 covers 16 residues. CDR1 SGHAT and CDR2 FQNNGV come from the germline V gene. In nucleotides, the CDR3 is TGTGCCAGCAGCTTAGAACACAGGGGCGAGAACACTGAAGCTTTCTTT. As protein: CASSLEHRGENTEAFF.

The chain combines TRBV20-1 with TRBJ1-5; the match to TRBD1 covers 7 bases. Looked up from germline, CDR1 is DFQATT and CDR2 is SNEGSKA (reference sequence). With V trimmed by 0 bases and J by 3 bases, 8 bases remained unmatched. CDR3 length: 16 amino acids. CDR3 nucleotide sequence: TGCAGTGCTAGAGATGGAGGCGGGACAGTCAATCAGCCCCAGCATTTT. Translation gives CSARDGGGTVNQPQHF.

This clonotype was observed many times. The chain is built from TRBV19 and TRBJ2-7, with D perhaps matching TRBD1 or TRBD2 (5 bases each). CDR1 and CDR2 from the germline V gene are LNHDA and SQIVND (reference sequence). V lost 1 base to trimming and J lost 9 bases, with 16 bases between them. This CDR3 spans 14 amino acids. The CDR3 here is CASSIGDRSFGQYF. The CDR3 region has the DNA TGTGCCAGTAGTATAGGGGACCGGAGTTTCGGGCAGTACTTC.

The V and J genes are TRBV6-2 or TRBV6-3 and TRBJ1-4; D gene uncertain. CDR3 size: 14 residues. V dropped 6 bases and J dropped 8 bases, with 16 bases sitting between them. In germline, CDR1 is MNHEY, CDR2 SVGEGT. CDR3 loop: CASSREPLGEKLFF. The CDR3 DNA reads TGTGCCAGCAGCCGGGAGCCCCTAGGGGAAAAACTGTTTTTT.